This T cell receptor beta chain was captured by sequencing in a study of cytomegalovirus exposure and HLA in healthy donors. V lost 11 bases, J lost 8 bases, and 13 bases stayed unmatched. The CDR3 contains 13 residues. Germline lookup yields CDR1 LNHDA and CDR2 SQIVND (reference sequence). PCR used 60 Vbeta primers and 13 Jbeta primers. Profiling relied on immunoSEQ multiplex PCR, and the TCRdb table lists in-frame clones only, not all of them. The profile shows around 190,000 clones, about four fifths of them singletons. The J gene is TRBJ1-2, the V gene TRBV19; 8 bases fit TRBD1. The TCR comes from a man in his thirties or forties in good health and CMV-seropositive. Sequenced input: PBMCs. The CDR3 DNA follows: TGTGCCTCTCGGACAGGGTGGCTGGAGGGCTACACCTTC. It encodes CASRTGWLEGYTF.